These T cell receptor beta chains were read from a single sample in a study of cytomegalovirus exposure and HLA in healthy donors. Profiling relied on immunoSEQ multiplex PCR, and the TCRdb table lists in-frame clones only, not all of them. The sample carries 90,000 or so clones, just under 80% recorded once. The material sequenced was PBMCs. The receptors were gathered from a middle-aged woman in good health and CMV-seronegative. Each CDR3 is given with its conserved first and last residue. Fields, in order: clone size, V gene, D gene, J gene, CDR3 protein, CDR3 DNA. A D gene is named only where the DNA matches it firmly. Rows give clone size only sometimes, using once, few, many, or a class for an expanded clone.

clone_size: .
v_call: TRBV28
d_call: .
j_call: TRBJ1-5
cdr3_aa: CASSSQGWHQPQHF
cdr3_nt: TGTGCCAGCAGTTCCCAGGGGTGGCATCAGCCCCAGCATTTT

clone_size: .
v_call: TRBV15
d_call: .
j_call: TRBJ2-1
cdr3_aa: CATREGIGRGNEQFF
cdr3_nt: TGTGCCACCAGAGAAGGGATCGGGAGAGGAAATGAGCAGTTCTTC

clone_size: .
v_call: TRBV29-1
d_call: .
j_call: TRBJ1-2
cdr3_aa: CSVHTVAPPMSGYTF
cdr3_nt: TGCAGCGTCCATACAGTGGCCCCGCCGATGAGTGGCTACACCTTC

clone_size: .
v_call: TRBV27
d_call: .
j_call: TRBJ2-2
cdr3_aa: CASSFGLVTANTGELFF
cdr3_nt: TGTGCCAGCAGTTTCGGTTTAGTCACCGCGAACACCGGGGAGCTGTTTTTT

clone_size: .
v_call: TRBV30
d_call: .
j_call: TRBJ1-2
cdr3_aa: CAWPHGSGYTF
cdr3_nt: TGTGCCTGGCCCCATGGGAGTGGCTACACCTTC

clone_size: .
v_call: TRBV14
d_call: TRBD1
j_call: TRBJ1-1
cdr3_aa: CASSHKPNRGEAFF
cdr3_nt: TGTGCCAGCAGCCACAAACCGAACAGGGGGGAAGCTTTCTTT

clone_size: .
v_call: TRBV5-1
d_call: .
j_call: TRBJ1-1
cdr3_aa: CASSLALPGDSAFF
cdr3_nt: TGCGCCAGCAGCTTGGCCTTACCGGGGGATTCAGCTTTCTTT

clone_size: .
v_call: TRBV11-1
d_call: .
j_call: TRBJ2-1
cdr3_aa: CASSLGAESSYNEQFF
cdr3_nt: TGTGCCAGCAGCTTAGGGGCTGAGAGCTCCTACAATGAGCAGTTCTTC

clone_size: .
v_call: TRBV30
d_call: .
j_call: TRBJ1-1
cdr3_aa: CAWSSDVGQAFF
cdr3_nt: TGTGCCTGGAGTTCGGATGTGGGGCAAGCTTTCTTT

clone_size: few
v_call: TRBV9
d_call: .
j_call: TRBJ1-1
cdr3_aa: CASSGTTRTEAFF
cdr3_nt: TGTGCCAGCAGTGGTACGACGAGGACTGAAGCTTTCTTT

clone_size: few
v_call: TRBV11-3
d_call: .
j_call: TRBJ1-1
cdr3_aa: CASSLRGGFTEAFF
cdr3_nt: TGTGCCAGCAGCTTAAGGGGGGGCTTCACTGAAGCTTTCTTT

clone_size: few
v_call: TRBV2
d_call: .
j_call: TRBJ1-1
cdr3_aa: CASSLERSNTEAFF
cdr3_nt: TGTGCCAGCAGCCTGGAGCGATCGAACACTGAAGCTTTCTTT

clone_size: .
v_call: TRBV5-4
d_call: .
j_call: TRBJ1-1
cdr3_aa: CASSLNARAMNTEAFF
cdr3_nt: TGTGCCAGCAGCTTGAATGCGCGGGCCATGAACACTGAAGCTTTCTTT

clone_size: .
v_call: TRBV5-4
d_call: TRBD2
j_call: TRBJ2-7
cdr3_aa: CASSLPASGRAYEQYF
cdr3_nt: TGTGCCAGCAGCTTGCCGGCGAGCGGGAGGGCCTACGAGCAGTACTTC

clone_size: .
v_call: TRBV5-4
d_call: .
j_call: TRBJ1-4
cdr3_aa: CASSSKAEGGREKLFF
cdr3_nt: TGTGCCAGCAGCTCCAAAGCGGAAGGGGGTAGAGAAAAACTGTTTTTT

clone_size: .
v_call: TRBV7-2
d_call: .
j_call: TRBJ2-5
cdr3_aa: CASSLNGRAGETQYF
cdr3_nt: TGTGCCAGCAGCTTAAACGGGAGAGCGGGAGAGACCCAGTACTTC

clone_size: .
v_call: TRBV28
d_call: TRBD2
j_call: TRBJ2-5
cdr3_aa: CASRRGSETQYF
cdr3_nt: TGTGCCAGCAGGCGGGGGTCGGAGACCCAGTACTTC

clone_size: .
v_call: TRBV9
d_call: .
j_call: TRBJ1-1
cdr3_aa: CASSANPGRENTEAFF
cdr3_nt: TGTGCCAGCAGCGCCAACCCAGGCAGGGAGAACACTGAAGCTTTCTTT

clone_size: .
v_call: TRBV6-5
d_call: .
j_call: TRBJ1-5
cdr3_aa: CASSHRGIHQPQHF
cdr3_nt: TGTGCCAGCAGTCACCGGGGGATCCATCAGCCCCAGCATTTT

clone_size: .
v_call: TRBV19
d_call: .
j_call: TRBJ2-7
cdr3_aa: CASSGVYEQYF
cdr3_nt: TGTGCCAGTAGTGGAGTGTACGAGCAGTACTTC

clone_size: .
v_call: TRBV5-6
d_call: .
j_call: TRBJ1-2
cdr3_aa: CASSLVSRDYGYTF
cdr3_nt: TGTGCCAGCAGCTTGGTTTCCAGGGACTATGGCTACACCTTC

clone_size: .
v_call: TRBV5-8
d_call: .
j_call: TRBJ2-7
cdr3_aa: CASRSTDPFDEQYF
cdr3_nt: TGTGCCAGCAGAAGCACAGACCCCTTCGACGAGCAGTACTTC

clone_size: .
v_call: TRBV7-9
d_call: .
j_call: TRBJ1-6
cdr3_aa: CASSFFGVSPLHF
cdr3_nt: TGTGCCAGCAGCTTCTTTGGAGTGTCACCCCTCCACTTT

clone_size: .
v_call: TRBV27
d_call: TRBD1
j_call: TRBJ2-2
cdr3_aa: CASRESGDRVRISRSGELFF
cdr3_nt: TGTGCCAGCCGGGAGAGTGGGGACAGGGTTAGGATTTCTCGGTCCGGGGAGCTGTTTTTT

clone_size: .
v_call: TRBV6-5
d_call: .
j_call: TRBJ2-4
cdr3_aa: CATGSIAKNIQYF
cdr3_nt: TGTGCCACCGGGTCGATAGCCAAAAACATTCAGTACTTC

clone_size: .
v_call: TRBV28
d_call: .
j_call: TRBJ1-1
cdr3_aa: CASKRREAFF
cdr3_nt: TGTGCCAGCAAGCGTCGTGAAGCTTTCTTT

clone_size: .
v_call: TRBV28
d_call: .
j_call: TRBJ1-6
cdr3_aa: CASSRTLGDFNSPLHF
cdr3_nt: TGTGCCAGCAGCCGGACATTAGGGGACTTTAATTCACCCCTCCACTTT

clone_size: .
v_call: TRBV7-9
d_call: TRBD1
j_call: TRBJ1-4
cdr3_aa: CASTPYWTGGFNEKLFF
cdr3_nt: TGTGCCAGCACCCCATACTGGACAGGGGGTTTTAATGAAAAACTGTTTTTT

clone_size: .
v_call: TRBV28
d_call: TRBD2
j_call: TRBJ2-2
cdr3_aa: CASSPQTSGIAGELFF
cdr3_nt: TGTGCCAGCAGTCCCCAGACTAGCGGGATCGCCGGGGAGCTGTTTTTT

clone_size: .
v_call: TRBV9
d_call: .
j_call: TRBJ1-3
cdr3_aa: CASSPHTIYF
cdr3_nt: TGTGCCAGCAGCCCTCACACCATATATTTT

clone_size: .
v_call: TRBV28
d_call: TRBD1
j_call: TRBJ2-3
cdr3_aa: CASSLSGTGGADTQYF
cdr3_nt: TGTGCCAGCAGTTTGTCCGGGACAGGGGGAGCGGATACGCAGTATTTT

clone_size: .
v_call: TRBV19
d_call: .
j_call: TRBJ1-5
cdr3_aa: CASSTRQALYSNQPQHF
cdr3_nt: TGTGCCAGTAGTACCCGACAGGCCCTATATAGCAATCAGCCCCAGCATTTT

clone_size: .
v_call: TRBV19
d_call: .
j_call: TRBJ1-5
cdr3_aa: CASNQQGKSNQPQHF
cdr3_nt: TGTGCCAGTAACCAACAGGGTAAGAGCAATCAGCCCCAGCATTTT

clone_size: few
v_call: TRBV4-3
d_call: TRBD2
j_call: TRBJ2-7
cdr3_aa: CASSRLAGDYEQYF
cdr3_nt: TGCGCCAGCAGCCGACTAGCGGGCGACTACGAGCAGTACTTC

clone_size: .
v_call: TRBV30
d_call: .
j_call: TRBJ1-5
cdr3_aa: CAWSVSQYSNQPQHF
cdr3_nt: TGTGCCTGGAGTGTTTCTCAGTATAGCAATCAGCCCCAGCATTTT

clone_size: once
v_call: TRBV4-3
d_call: .
j_call: TRBJ2-7
cdr3_aa: CASSQDRGISYEQYF
cdr3_nt: TGCGCCAGCAGCCAAGATCGGGGGATCTCCTACGAGCAGTACTTC

clone_size: .
v_call: TRBV7-2
d_call: TRBD2
j_call: TRBJ2-7
cdr3_aa: CASSLSPSGTTYEQYF
cdr3_nt: TGTGCCAGCAGCTTAAGCCCTAGCGGGACTACCTACGAGCAGTACTTC